These T cell receptor beta chains were read from a single sample in a study of T cells after yellow fever vaccination. One entry per CDR3 protein, called by TCRdb with MiXCR from the 5' RACE reads. The table lists 300,000 to 350,000 distinct CDR3 sequences, approximately 12% of them singletons. This sample comprised CD4+ T cells sorted from PBMCs, obtained 45 days after the yellow fever booster vaccination. These receptors came from a man aged 18 to 29 who received the YFV17D yellow fever vaccine. CDR3s include the opening cysteine and the closing phenylalanine or tryptophan. The D gene is left open where the match is weak. For some rows the clone size is stated as once, few or many, or as a class when expanded; others skip it.

>few|15|TRBJ1-2|.|TRBV5-1
CASSPIPGREGGYTF
TGCGCCAGCAGTCCAATACCAGGCAGGGAGGGTGGCTACACCTTC
>few|16|TRBJ1-4|TRBD1|TRBV2
CASAGQGAGTNEKLFF
TGTGCCAGCGCGGGACAGGGGGCAGGAACTAATGAAAAACTGTTTTTT
>few|15|TRBJ1-2|.|TRBV7-2
CASSLVGRGGNGYTF
TGTGCCAGCAGCTTAGTAGGCAGGGGAGGTAATGGCTACACCTTC
>many|19|TRBJ1-6|.|TRBV6-6
CASSYSNNQGRTYNSPLHF
TGTGCCAGCAGTTACTCGAATAATCAGGGTCGCACCTATAATTCACCCCTCCACTTT
>once|13|TRBJ1-2|.|TRBV3-1
CASSPDRIGGYTF
TGTGCCAGCAGCCCCGACAGGATTGGCGGCTACACCTTC
>.|14|TRBJ1-1|.|TRBV5-4
CASSLALGDTEAFF
TGTGCCAGCAGCTTGGCCCTGGGGGACACTGAAGCTTTCTTT
>.|15|TRBJ1-1|.|TRBV11-2
CASSLDPGGGTEAFF
TGTGCCAGCAGCTTAGATCCCGGGGGAGGGACTGAAGCTTTCTTT
>many|16|TRBJ2-2|TRBD2|TRBV6-5
CASTSAGGRLTGELFF
TGTGCCAGCACGTCCGCGGGGGGGCGTCTCACCGGGGAGCTGTTTTTT
>.|13|TRBJ1-1|TRBD1|TRBV7-3
CASSSFGQGEAFF
TGTGCCAGCAGCTCCTTCGGACAGGGGGAAGCTTTCTTT
>few|18|TRBJ2-3|.|TRBV4-3
CASSPTPQAGTSTDTQYF
TGCGCCAGCAGCCCGACCCCCCAAGCGGGTACTAGCACAGATACGCAGTATTTT
>.|14|TRBJ2-1|.|TRBV6-4
CASSMRWDYNEQFF
TGTGCCAGCAGTATGCGGTGGGACTACAATGAGCAGTTCTTC
>few|16|TRBJ1-6|.|TRBV27
CASSLYVGSYNSPLHF
TGTGCCAGCAGTTTATACGTGGGTTCCTATAATTCACCCCTCCACTTT
>.|15|TRBJ2-7|.|TRBV7-2
CASSLVGPRGYEQYF
TGTGCCAGCAGCTTAGTTGGCCCGAGGGGGTACGAGCAGTACTTC
>few|16|TRBJ2-1|.|TRBV7-9
CASSPTKGGFSNEQFF
TGTGCCAGCAGCCCGACGAAGGGGGGGTTTAGCAATGAGCAGTTCTTC
>.|16|TRBJ2-7|TRBD2|TRBV7-9
CASSPSGVAGLYEQYF
TGTGCCAGCAGCCCCTCGGGGGTAGCGGGGTTATACGAGCAGTACTTC
>.|17|TRBJ2-7|.|TRBV4-2
CASSQDRGPNRGYEQYF
TGTGCCAGCAGCCAAGATCGTGGACCCAACCGCGGCTACGAGCAGTACTTC
>.|14|TRBJ1-1|.|TRBV19
CASSIDLDRPEAFF
TGTGCCAGTAGTATAGATCTTGACAGGCCTGAAGCTTTCTTT
>few|13|TRBJ1-3|.|TRBV6-5
CASRADPGNTIYF
TGTGCCAGCAGGGCGGATCCTGGAAACACCATATATTTT
>few|15|TRBJ1-5|TRBD1|TRBV5-6
CASSFRTGVNQPQHF
TGTGCCAGCAGCTTCCGGACAGGGGTCAATCAGCCCCAGCATTTT
>.|14|TRBJ2-3|TRBD2|TRBV20-1
CSARGTSGTDTQYF
TGCAGTGCTAGGGGGACTAGCGGCACAGATACGCAGTATTTT
>many|14|TRBJ1-6|.|TRBV12-3/TRBV12-4
CASSFQGGNSPLHF
TGTGCCAGCAGTTTTCAAGGGGGGAATTCACCCCTCCACTTT
>many|14|TRBJ2-1|.|TRBV18
CASSPPTSRSEQFF
TGTGCCAGCTCACCCCCCACTTCACGATCTGAGCAGTTCTTC
>many|13|TRBJ1-2|TRBD1|TRBV9
CASRPGGNYGYTF
TGTGCCAGCAGGCCAGGGGGAAACTATGGCTACACCTTC
>few|15|TRBJ2-5|TRBD1|TRBV29-1
CSASHGAGGHETQYF
TGCAGCGCCTCTCATGGGGCAGGGGGCCACGAGACCCAGTACTTC
>.|15|TRBJ1-3|.|TRBV19
CASSRDTFSGNTIYF
TGTGCCAGCTCCCGGGACACTTTCTCTGGAAACACCATATATTTT
>few|12|TRBJ1-1|TRBD1|TRBV11-2
CASRPGDSEAFF
TGTGCCAGCAGACCGGGGGACAGTGAAGCTTTCTTT
>few|18|TRBJ1-5|.|TRBV27
CASSLYPDVRQGNQPQHF
TGTGCCAGCAGTTTATACCCGGACGTACGACAAGGCAATCAGCCCCAGCATTTT
>few|12|TRBJ2-1|.|TRBV28
CASSNSLLELFF
TGTGCCAGCAGCAACTCCCTACTAGAGTTGTTCTTC
>.|16|TRBJ1-5|.|TRBV6-6
CASTKPNTGSNQPQHF
TGTGCCAGCACCAAGCCCAATACAGGGAGCAATCAGCCCCAGCATTTT
>many|11|TRBJ2-1|.|TRBV12-3/TRBV12-4
CASRGRNEQFF
TGTGCCAGCAGGGGGAGGAATGAGCAGTTCTTC
>few|15|TRBJ2-5|.|TRBV7-2
CASSLGGSWYETQYF
TGTGCCAGCAGCCTAGGGGGTAGTTGGTATGAGACCCAGTACTTC
>.|14|TRBJ2-3|.|TRBV18
CASSPAGHSDTQYF
TGTGCCAGCTCACCGGCCGGCCACTCAGATACGCAGTATTTT
>.|14|TRBJ2-2|TRBD2|TRBV5-4
CASSGTRNTGELFF
TGTGCCAGCAGCGGGACTAGAAACACCGGGGAGCTGTTTTTT
>few|15|TRBJ2-5|.|TRBV12-5
CASGLVYRYQETQYF
TGTGCTAGTGGTTTGGTATACAGGTACCAAGAGACCCAGTACTTC
>.|15|TRBJ2-1|.|TRBV6-2/TRBV6-3
CASSYWGGPNNEQFF
TGTGCCAGCAGTTACTGGGGGGGGCCCAACAATGAGCAGTTCTTC
>few|16|TRBJ1-3|TRBD1|TRBV3-1
CASSQSDRGVGNTIYF
TGTGCCAGCAGCCAATCGGACAGGGGTGTCGGAAACACCATATATTTT
>few|16|TRBJ2-3|TRBD2|TRBV9
CASSTRLAGSTDTQYF
TGTGCCAGCAGCACCCGACTAGCGGGAAGCACAGATACGCAGTATTTT
>many|15|TRBJ2-7|TRBD1|TRBV7-2
CASSFLPGGPYEQYF
TGTGCCAGCAGCTTCCTACCAGGGGGTCCCTACGAGCAGTACTTC
>.|15|TRBJ2-3|TRBD2|TRBV7-2
CASSDGTSGGWTQYF
TGTGCCAGCAGCGACGGGACTAGCGGGGGCTGGACGCAGTATTTT
>many|12|TRBJ1-1|.|TRBV12-3/TRBV12-4
CASSYEGSEAFF
TGTGCCAGCAGTTATGAAGGATCTGAAGCTTTCTTT
>.|15|TRBJ2-5|.|TRBV7-9
CASSLGGGVQETQYF
TGTGCCAGCAGCTTAGGAGGGGGGGTCCAAGAGACCCAGTACTTC
>few|13|TRBJ1-1|TRBD1|TRBV10-1
CATRTGRNTEAFF
TGCGCCACCCGGACAGGGCGGAACACTGAAGCTTTCTTT
>.|14|TRBJ1-2|TRBD1|TRBV14
CASSPRTGLGGYTF
TGTGCCAGCAGCCCCAGGACAGGGCTTGGTGGCTACACCTTC
>few|15|TRBJ2-3|.|TRBV24-1
CATSERRVGSDTQYF
TGTGCCACCAGTGAGCGCAGGGTAGGGTCAGATACGCAGTATTTT
>.|16|TRBJ2-1|.|TRBV5-6
CASSLGPGPRPVLQFF
TGTGCCAGCAGCTTAGGACCGGGACCCCGTCCGGTGCTGCAGTTCTTC
>.|13|TRBJ2-3|TRBD2|TRBV11-3
CASSDGRADTQYF
TGTGCCAGCAGTGACGGGAGGGCAGATACGCAGTATTTT
>.|13|TRBJ2-3|.|TRBV15
CAIRGRVGDTQYF
TGTGCCATCAGGGGCAGGGTCGGTGATACGCAGTATTTT
>.|15|TRBJ1-1|.|TRBV6-1
CASSVLAAPNTEAFF
TGTGCCAGCAGCGTGTTAGCGGCTCCGAACACTGAAGCTTTCTTT
>few|13|TRBJ1-4|.|TRBV11-2
CASSFPWDEKLFF
TGTGCCAGCAGCTTCCCCTGGGATGAAAAACTGTTTTTT
>.|17|TRBJ2-7|TRBD2|TRBV6-2/TRBV6-3
CASSYSPWSGGAYEQYF
TGTGCCAGCAGTTACTCCCCGTGGAGCGGGGGGGCGTACGAGCAGTACTTC
>.|18|TRBJ2-3|.|TRBV5-1
CASRRGWTGILSTDTQYF
TGCGCCAGCAGACGGGGTTGGACTGGGATACTTTCCACAGATACGCAGTATTTT